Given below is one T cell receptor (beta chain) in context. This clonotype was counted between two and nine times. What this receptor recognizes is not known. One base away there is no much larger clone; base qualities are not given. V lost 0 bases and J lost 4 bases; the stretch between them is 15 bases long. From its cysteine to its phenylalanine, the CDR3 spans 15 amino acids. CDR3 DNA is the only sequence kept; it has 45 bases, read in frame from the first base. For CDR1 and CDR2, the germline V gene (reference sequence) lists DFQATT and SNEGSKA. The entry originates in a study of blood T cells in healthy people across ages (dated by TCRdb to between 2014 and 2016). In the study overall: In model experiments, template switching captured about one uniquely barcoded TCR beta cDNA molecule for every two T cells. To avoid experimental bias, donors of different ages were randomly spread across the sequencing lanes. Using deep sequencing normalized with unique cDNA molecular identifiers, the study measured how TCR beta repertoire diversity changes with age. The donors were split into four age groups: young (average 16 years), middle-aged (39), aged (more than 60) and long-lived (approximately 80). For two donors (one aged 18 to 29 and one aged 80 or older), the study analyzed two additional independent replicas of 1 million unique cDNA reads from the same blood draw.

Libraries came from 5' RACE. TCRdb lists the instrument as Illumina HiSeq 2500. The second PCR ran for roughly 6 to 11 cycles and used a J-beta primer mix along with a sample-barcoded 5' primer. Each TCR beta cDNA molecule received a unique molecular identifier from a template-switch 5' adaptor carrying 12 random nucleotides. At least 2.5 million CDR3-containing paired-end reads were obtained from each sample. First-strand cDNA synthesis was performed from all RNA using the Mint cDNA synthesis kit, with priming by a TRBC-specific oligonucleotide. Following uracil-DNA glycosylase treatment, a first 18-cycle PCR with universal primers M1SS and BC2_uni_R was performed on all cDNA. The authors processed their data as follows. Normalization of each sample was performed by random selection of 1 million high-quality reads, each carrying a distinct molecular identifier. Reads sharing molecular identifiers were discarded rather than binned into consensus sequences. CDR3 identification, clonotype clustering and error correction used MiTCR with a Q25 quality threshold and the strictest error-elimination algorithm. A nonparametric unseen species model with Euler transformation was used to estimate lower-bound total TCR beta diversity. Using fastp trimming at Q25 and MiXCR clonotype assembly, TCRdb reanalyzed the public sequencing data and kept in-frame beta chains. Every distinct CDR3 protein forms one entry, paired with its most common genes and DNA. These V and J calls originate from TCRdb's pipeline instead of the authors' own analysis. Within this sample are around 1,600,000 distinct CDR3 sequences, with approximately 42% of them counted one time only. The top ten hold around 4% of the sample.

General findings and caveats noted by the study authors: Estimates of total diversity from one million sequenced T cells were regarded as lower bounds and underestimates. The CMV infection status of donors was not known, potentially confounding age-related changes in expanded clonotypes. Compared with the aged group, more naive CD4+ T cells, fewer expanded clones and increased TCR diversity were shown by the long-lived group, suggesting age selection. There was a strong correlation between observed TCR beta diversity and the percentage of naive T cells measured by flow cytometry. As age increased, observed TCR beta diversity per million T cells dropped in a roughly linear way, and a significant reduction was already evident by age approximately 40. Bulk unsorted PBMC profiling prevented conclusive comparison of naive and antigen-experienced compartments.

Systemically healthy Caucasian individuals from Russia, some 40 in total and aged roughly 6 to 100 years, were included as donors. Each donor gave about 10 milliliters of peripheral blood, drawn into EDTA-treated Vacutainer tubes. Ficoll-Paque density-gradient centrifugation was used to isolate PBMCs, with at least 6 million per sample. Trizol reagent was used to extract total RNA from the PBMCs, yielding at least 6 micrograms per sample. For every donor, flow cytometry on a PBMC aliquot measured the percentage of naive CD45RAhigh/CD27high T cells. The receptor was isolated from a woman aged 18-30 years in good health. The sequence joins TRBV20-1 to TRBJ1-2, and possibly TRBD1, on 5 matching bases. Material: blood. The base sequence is TGCAGTGCTAGAGATCCAGGGCAGATGGGCTATGGCTACACCTTC. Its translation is CSARDPGQMGYGYTF.